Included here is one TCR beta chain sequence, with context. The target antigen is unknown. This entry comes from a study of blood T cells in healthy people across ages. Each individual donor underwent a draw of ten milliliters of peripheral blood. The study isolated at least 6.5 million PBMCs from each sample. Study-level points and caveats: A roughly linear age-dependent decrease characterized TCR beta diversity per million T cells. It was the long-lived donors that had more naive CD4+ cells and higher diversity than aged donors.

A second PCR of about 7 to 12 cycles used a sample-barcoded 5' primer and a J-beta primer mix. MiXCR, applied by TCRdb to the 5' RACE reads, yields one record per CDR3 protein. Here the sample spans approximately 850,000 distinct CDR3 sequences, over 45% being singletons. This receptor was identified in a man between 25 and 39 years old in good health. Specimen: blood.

CDR3 protein: CASSYMPNSENEQFF. Written as DNA, the CDR3 is TGTGCCAGCAGTTACATGCCCAACTCCGAGAATGAGCAGTTCTTC. The genes are TRBV6-2 or TRBV6-3 and TRBJ2-1; D is unresolved. Trimming stripped 2 bases from V and 7 bases from J, with 15 bases between. CDR1 and CDR2 (germline): MNHEY, SVGEGT. The CDR3 has 15 amino acids.